Here is one T cell receptor (beta chain) with its context. This CDR3 spans 15 amino acids. Trimming at V came to 3 bases and at J to 10 bases, leaving 8 bases not matched to a gene. CDR1 is LNHDA, CDR2 SQIVND, per germline (reference sequence). This specimen belongs to a study of control samples from healthy donors and cancer patients. Sequenced by immunoSEQ multiplex PCR; TCRdb stores in-frame clones only, minus some. The repertoire holds about 160,000 clones, with around 95% as singletons. The J gene is TRBJ1-6, the V gene TRBV19; 8 nucleotides line up with TRBD1. The sample was blood. The clonotype was recovered from a woman aged 40 to 49 in good health. The DNA of the CDR3 is TGTGCCAGTAGTATCTCTGAGACAGGGGAATCACCCCTCCACTTT. Its protein product is CASSISETGESPLHF.